Given below is one TCR beta chain in context. A read error may account for a junction end that differs from germline. The sample comes from a study of T cell clonotyping in hematopoietic cell transplantation. The time point is: recipient sample about 28 days before transplant, after cytoreduction. The V gene's germline CDR1 is SGHVS and CDR2 FQNEAQ. The CDR3 has 11 amino acids. TCRdb's table, derived via immunoSEQ multiplex PCR, lists solely in-frame clones and lacks some. The top ten clones hold 2% to 2.5% of a sample with about 28,000 clones, around 93% of them seen once. This TCR was sampled from a man in his fifties or sixties with acute myeloid leukemia. Some clones in this sample may be carry-over from other donors' samples. The sequencing here drew on peripheral blood mononuclear cells, taken before stem cell transplant. The chain uses TRBV7-8 and TRBJ2-7; 8 bases are shared with TRBD2. In nucleotides, the CDR3 is TGTGCCAGCAGCCTGGGACTAGTCCATTTGTTC. Its translation is CASSLGLVHLF.